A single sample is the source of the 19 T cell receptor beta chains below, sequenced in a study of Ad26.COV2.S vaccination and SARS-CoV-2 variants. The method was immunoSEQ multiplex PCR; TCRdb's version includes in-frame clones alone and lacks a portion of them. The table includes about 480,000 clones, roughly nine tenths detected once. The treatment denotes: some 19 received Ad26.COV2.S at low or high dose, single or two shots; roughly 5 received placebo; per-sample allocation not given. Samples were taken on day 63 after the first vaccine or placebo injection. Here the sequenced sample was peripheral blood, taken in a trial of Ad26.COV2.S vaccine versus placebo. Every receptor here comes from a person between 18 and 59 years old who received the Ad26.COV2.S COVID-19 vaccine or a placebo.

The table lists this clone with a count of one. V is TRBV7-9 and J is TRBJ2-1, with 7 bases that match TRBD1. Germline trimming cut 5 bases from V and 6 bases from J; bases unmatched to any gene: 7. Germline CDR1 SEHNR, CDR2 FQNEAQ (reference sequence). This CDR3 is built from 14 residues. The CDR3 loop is CASSPSGTANEQFF. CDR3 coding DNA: TGTGCCAGCAGCCCGTCCGGGACAGCCAATGAGCAGTTCTTC.

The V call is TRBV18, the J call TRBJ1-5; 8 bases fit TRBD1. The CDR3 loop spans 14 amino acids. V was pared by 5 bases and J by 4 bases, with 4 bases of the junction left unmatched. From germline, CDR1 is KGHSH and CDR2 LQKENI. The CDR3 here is CASSSDRVNQPQHF. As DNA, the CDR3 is TGTGCCAGCTCATCGGACAGGGTAAATCAGCCCCAGCATTTT.

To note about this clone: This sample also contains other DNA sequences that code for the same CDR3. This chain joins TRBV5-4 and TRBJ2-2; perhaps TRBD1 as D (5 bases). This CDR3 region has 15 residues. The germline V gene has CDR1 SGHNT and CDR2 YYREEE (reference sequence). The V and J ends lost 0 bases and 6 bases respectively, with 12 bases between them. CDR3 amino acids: CASSLGRAGAGELFF. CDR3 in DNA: TGTGCCAGCAGCTTGGGCAGGGCTGGGGCCGGGGAGCTGTTTTTT.

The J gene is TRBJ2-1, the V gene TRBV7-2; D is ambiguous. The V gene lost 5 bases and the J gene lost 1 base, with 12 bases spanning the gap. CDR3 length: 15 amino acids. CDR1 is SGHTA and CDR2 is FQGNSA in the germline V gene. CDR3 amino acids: CASSLEWGSYNEQFF. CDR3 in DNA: TGTGCCAGCAGCCTAGAGTGGGGTTCCTACAATGAGCAGTTCTTC. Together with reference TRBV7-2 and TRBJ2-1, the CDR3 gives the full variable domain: GAGVSQSPSNKVTEKGKDVELRCDPISGHTALYWYRQSLGQGLEFLIYFQGNSAPDKSGLPSDRFSAERTGGSVSTLTIQRTQQEDSAVYLCASSLEWGSYNEQFFGPGTRLTVL.

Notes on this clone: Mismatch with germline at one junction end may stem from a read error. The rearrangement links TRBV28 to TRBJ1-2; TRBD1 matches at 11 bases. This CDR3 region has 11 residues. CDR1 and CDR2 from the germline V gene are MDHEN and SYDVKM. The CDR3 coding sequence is TGTGCCAGCAGTGCGGACAGGGGGCCATTCTTC. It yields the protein CASSADRGPFF.

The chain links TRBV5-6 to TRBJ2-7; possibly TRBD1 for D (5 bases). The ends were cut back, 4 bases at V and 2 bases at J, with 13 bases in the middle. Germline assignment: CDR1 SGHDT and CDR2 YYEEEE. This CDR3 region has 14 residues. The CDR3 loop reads CASSPRLGAYEQYF. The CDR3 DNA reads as TGTGCCAGCAGCCCCCGTTTAGGGGCCTACGAGCAGTACTTC.

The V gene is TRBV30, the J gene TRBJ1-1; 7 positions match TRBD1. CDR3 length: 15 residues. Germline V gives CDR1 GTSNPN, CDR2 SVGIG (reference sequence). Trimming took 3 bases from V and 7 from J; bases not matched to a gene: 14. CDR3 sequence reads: CAWRVGGQLSYEAFF. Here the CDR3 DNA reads TGTGCCTGGAGAGTCGGGGGACAGCTTTCCTATGAAGCTTTCTTT.

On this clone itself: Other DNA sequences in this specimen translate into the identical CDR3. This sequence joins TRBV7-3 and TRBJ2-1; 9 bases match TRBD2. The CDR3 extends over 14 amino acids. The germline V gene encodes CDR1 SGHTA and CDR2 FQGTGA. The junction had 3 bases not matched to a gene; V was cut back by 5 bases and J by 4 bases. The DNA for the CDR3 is TGTGCCAGCAGCCTTAGCGGGAGTTACAATGAGCAGTTCTTC. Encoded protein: CASSLSGSYNEQFF.

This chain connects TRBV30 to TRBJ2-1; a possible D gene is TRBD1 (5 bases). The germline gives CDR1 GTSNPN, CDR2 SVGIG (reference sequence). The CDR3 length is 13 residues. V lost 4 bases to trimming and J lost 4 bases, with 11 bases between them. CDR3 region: CAWMIDSYNEQFF. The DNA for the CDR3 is TGTGCCTGGATGATCGACAGTTACAATGAGCAGTTCTTC.

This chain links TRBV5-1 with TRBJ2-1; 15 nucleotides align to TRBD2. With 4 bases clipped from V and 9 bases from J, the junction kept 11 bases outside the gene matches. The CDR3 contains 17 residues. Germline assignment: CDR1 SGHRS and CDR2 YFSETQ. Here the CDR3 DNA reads TGCGCCAGCAGCCCCGGACTGAGGACTAGCGGGAGGGGTGAGCAGTTCTTC. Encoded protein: CASSPGLRTSGRGEQFF.

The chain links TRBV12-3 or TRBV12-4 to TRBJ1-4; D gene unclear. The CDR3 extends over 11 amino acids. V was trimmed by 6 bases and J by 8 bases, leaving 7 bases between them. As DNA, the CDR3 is TGTGCCAGCAGGCAGAAAGAAAAACTGTTTTTT. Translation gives CASRQKEKLFF.

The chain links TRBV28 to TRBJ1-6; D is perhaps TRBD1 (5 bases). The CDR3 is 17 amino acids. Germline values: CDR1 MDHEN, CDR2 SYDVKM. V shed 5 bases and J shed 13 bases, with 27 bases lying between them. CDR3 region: CASSIPGTEFLRGPLHF. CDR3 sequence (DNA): TGTGCCAGCAGTATACCCGGGACTGAGTTTCTCAGAGGGCCCCTCCACTTT.

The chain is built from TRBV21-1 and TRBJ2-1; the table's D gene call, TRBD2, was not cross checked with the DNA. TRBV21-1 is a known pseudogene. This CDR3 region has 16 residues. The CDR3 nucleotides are TGTGCCAGCAGCTCCAAACCGGGCGGGAGGGGTAATGAGCAGTTCTTC. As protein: CASSSKPGGRGNEQFF.

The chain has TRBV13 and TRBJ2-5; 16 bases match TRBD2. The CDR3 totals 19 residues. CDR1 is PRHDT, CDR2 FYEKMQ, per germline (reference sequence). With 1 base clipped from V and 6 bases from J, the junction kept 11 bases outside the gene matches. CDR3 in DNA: TGTGCCAGCAGCTTAGAAGTCCTGGGACTAGCGGGAGGGTTGAAGACCCAGTACTTC. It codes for CASSLEVLGLAGGLKTQYF.

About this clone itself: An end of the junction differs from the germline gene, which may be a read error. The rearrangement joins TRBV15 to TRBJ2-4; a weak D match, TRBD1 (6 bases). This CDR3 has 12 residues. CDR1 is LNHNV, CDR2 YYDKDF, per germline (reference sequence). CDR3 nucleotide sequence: TGTGCCACCAGCAGGTCTTCGGGACACCTACTCTTC. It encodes CATSRSSGHLLF.

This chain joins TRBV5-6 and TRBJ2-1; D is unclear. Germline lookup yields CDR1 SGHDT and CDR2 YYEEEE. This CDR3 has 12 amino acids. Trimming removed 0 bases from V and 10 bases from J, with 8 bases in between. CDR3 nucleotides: TGTGCCAGCAGCTTGGTTGCCGGGGAGCAGTTCTTC. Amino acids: CASSLVAGEQFF.

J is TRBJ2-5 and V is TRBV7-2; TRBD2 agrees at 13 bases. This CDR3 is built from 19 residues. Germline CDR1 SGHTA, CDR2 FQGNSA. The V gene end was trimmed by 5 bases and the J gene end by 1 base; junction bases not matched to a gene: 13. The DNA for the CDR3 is TGTGCCAGCAGCCAACTAGCGGGAGGGCCAGGGGGGAGCCAAGAGACCCAGTACTTC. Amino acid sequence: CASSQLAGGPGGSQETQYF.

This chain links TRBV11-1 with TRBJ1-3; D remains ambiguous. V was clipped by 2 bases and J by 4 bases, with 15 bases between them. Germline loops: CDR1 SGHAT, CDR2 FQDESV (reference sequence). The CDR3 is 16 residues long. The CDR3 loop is CASSLSPTSGGNTIYF. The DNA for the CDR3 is TGTGCCAGCAGCTTAAGTCCCACGAGCGGCGGAAACACCATATATTTT.

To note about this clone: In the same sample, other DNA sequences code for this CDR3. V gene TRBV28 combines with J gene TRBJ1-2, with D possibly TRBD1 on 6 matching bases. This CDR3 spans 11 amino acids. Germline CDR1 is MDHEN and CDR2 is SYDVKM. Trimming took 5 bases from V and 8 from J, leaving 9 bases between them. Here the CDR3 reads CASSTGFGYTF. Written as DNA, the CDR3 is TGTGCCAGCAGTACAGGGTTCGGCTACACCTTC.